Presented here are 10 T cell receptor beta chains from one specimen sequenced in a study of T cell responses to AZD1222 COVID-19 vaccine. Profiled with immunoSEQ multiplex PCR; TCRdb holds only in-frame clones, not every one. This sample has 100,000 to 150,000 clones, with 90% found just once. Sequences were derived from peripheral blood, sampled on day 0 of MenACWY control vaccination. These receptors were obtained from an adult in good health.

The chain joins TRBV28 to TRBJ2-7, with D possibly matching TRBD1 (6 bases). The CDR3 consists of 12 residues. Trimming pared 8 bases from V and 3 bases from J, leaving 11 bases between. Germline V gene sequence: CDR1 MDHEN, CDR2 SYDVKM. The CDR3 loop reads CASGQSYYEQYF. The CDR3 DNA sequence: TGTGCCAGCGGACAGAGTTACTACGAGCAGTACTTC.

The V gene is TRBV4-3, the J gene TRBJ1-4, with TRBD1 matching 7 bases. V shed 1 base, J shed 1 base, and the junction held 6 bases outside the gene matches. The CDR3 runs to 17 residues. The germline CDR1 and CDR2 sequences are LGHNA and YSLEER. The CDR3 DNA sequence: TGCGCCAGCAGCCAAGGTCGGAGGGGGCGAACTAATGAAAAACTGTTTTTT. Its translation: CASSQGRRGRTNEKLFF.

This clone was seen a single time. The rearrangement uses TRBV19 and TRBJ2-7; D remains ambiguous. Trimming left V 5 bases short and J 0 bases short, with 8 bases between. Germline lookup yields CDR1 LNHDA and CDR2 SQIVND (reference sequence). CDR3 length: 13 residues. The CDR3 DNA follows: TGTGCCAGTAGTTACTCAGACTCCTACGAGCAGTACTTC. Its translation is CASSYSDSYEQYF. The full variable domain, with the rest looked up from reference TRBV19 and TRBJ2-7, is DGGITQSPKYLFRKEGQNVTLSCEQNLNHDAMYWYRQDPGQGLRLIYYSQIVNDFQKGDIAEGYSVSREKKESFPLTVTSAQKNPTAFYLCASSYSDSYEQYFGPGTRLTVT.

CDR3 DNA: TGTGCCAGCAGTTTTGGGACTCCCCTAGACTACGAGCAGTACTTC. The encoded protein is CASSFGTPLDYEQYF. The chain recombines TRBV27 with TRBJ2-7, with a weak D call TRBD2 (6 bases). Trimming took 3 bases from V and 3 from J, leaving 15 bases between them. Per germline, CDR1 MNHEY and CDR2 SMNVEV (reference sequence). The CDR3 sequence is 15 residues long.

Only a few counts were recorded for this clone. The V and J genes are TRBV7-9 and TRBJ2-1, with a tentative D call TRBD2 (5 bases). Trimming shortened V by 2 bases and J by 4 bases, and 9 bases separated the two germline ends. The CDR3 sequence is 14 residues long. Germline values: CDR1 SEHNR, CDR2 FQNEAQ (reference sequence). The CDR3 coding sequence is TGTGCCAGCAGCTTACCCCTAGCTTACAATGAGCAGTTCTTC. As protein: CASSLPLAYNEQFF. The full variable domain, completed using reference TRBV7-9 and TRBJ2-1, is DTGVSQNPRHKITKRGQNVTFRCDPISEHNRLYWYRQTLGQGPEFLTYFQNEAQLEKSRLLSDRFSAERPKGSFSTLEIQRTEQGDSAMYLCASSLPLAYNEQFFGPGTRLTVL.

This chain uses TRBV2 with TRBJ2-3; D is perhaps TRBD2 (6 bases). The CDR3 is 15 residues long. Trimming took 6 bases from V and 2 from J, leaving 15 bases between them. CDR1 and CDR2 from the germline V gene are SNHLY and FYNNEI. In nucleotides, the CDR3 is TGTGCCAGCAGCGGTCCGGGACTTCCCACAGATACGCAGTATTTT. Residues: CASSGPGLPTDTQYF. The complete variable domain, with remaining parts taken from reference TRBV2 and TRBJ2-3, reads EPEVTQTPSHQVTQMGQEVILRCVPISNHLYFYWYRQILGQKVEFLVSFYNNEISEKSEIFDDQFSVERPDGSNFTLKIRSTKLEDSAMYFCASSGPGLPTDTQYFGPGTRLTVL.

The chain has TRBV19 and TRBJ2-1, with 14 positions matching TRBD2. With 4 bases clipped from V and 7 bases from J, the junction kept 6 bases outside the gene matches. Germline CDR1 is LNHDA and CDR2 is SQIVND (reference sequence). This CDR3 has 16 amino acids. In DNA, the CDR3 is TGTGCCAGTAGTACGGGACTAGCGGGAGTTCAGAATGAGCAGTTCTTC. It yields the protein CASSTGLAGVQNEQFF. Together with reference TRBV19 and TRBJ2-1, the CDR3 gives the full variable domain: DGGITQSPKYLFRKEGQNVTLSCEQNLNHDAMYWYRQDPGQGLRLIYYSQIVNDFQKGDIAEGYSVSREKKESFPLTVTSAQKNPTAFYLCASSTGLAGVQNEQFFGPGTRLTVL.

This chain connects TRBV15 to TRBJ2-3; 8 nucleotides match TRBD1. The V and J ends lost 5 bases and 0 bases, in that order; junction bases with no gene match: 10. The CDR3 is made up of 17 amino acids. Germline V lookup: CDR1 LNHNV, CDR2 YYDKDF (reference sequence). The CDR3 sequence: CATSGDKWTGSTDTQYF. DNA for the CDR3: TGTGCCACCAGCGGTGACAAATGGACAGGGAGCACAGATACGCAGTATTTT.

The rearrangement links TRBV19 to TRBJ2-6; no firm D call. This CDR3 has 18 residues. The germline V gene encodes CDR1 LNHDA and CDR2 SQIVND (reference sequence). V was shortened by 6 bases and J by 0 bases, with 18 bases between the two germline ends. The CDR3 is CASSYPPGPSSGANVLTF. CDR3 in DNA: TGTGCCAGTAGCTATCCCCCAGGCCCCAGCTCTGGGGCCAACGTCCTGACTTTC.

This rearrangement joins TRBV5-4 to TRBJ1-2; 11 positions match TRBD1. With V trimmed by 4 bases and J by 5 bases, 7 bases remained unmatched. Germline CDR1 and CDR2: SGHNT and YYREEE (reference sequence). This CDR3 is 15 amino acids long. CDR3 residues: CASSRRTGGHYGYTF. CDR3 DNA sequence: TGTGCCAGCAGCCGACGGACAGGGGGCCATTATGGCTACACCTTC.